This T cell receptor (beta chain) emerged from a study of blood T cell repertoires in COVID-19. On the study more broadly: Italy, Spain and the United States were the sources of the convalescent and acute COVID-19 samples. The cDNA or gDNA used as material had been derived from T cells, B-cell-depleted T cells, or PBMCs.

The CDR3 runs 14 residues. Germline CDR1 MGHRA, CDR2 YSYEKL. Trimming took off 1 base at V and 5 bases at J, with 6 bases between the two ends. The sample holds one count of this clone. As originally analysed: Cell counts per sample came from amplifying reference gene primers. TCRdb keeps only in-frame clones here, not all; method: immunoSEQ multiplex PCR. That table is the source of V, J and clone size, and D and trimming were worked out from the DNA. There are around 250,000 clones in the sample; approximately 82% occur only once, and around 2% lies in the top ten. This TCR came from a man aged 25-40 years who had recovered from COVID-19. Sequencing was done on a sample of peripheral blood. The chain carries TRBV4-1 and TRBJ1-6, with a tentative D call TRBD1 (5 bases). The CDR3 protein is CASSQAGDNSPLHF. The CDR3 region has the DNA TGCGCCAGCAGCCAAGCGGGGGATAATTCACCCCTCCACTTT.